These 4 T cell receptor beta chains were all obtained from the same sample, sequenced in a study of shared T cell receptors in the human thymus. Only in-frame clones appear in the TCRdb table, and some are missing; sequencing was by immunoSEQ multiplex PCR. In the table there are fewer than 700,000 clones, approximately 88% of which are singletons. This sample was also put to use in a study of human thymus T cells.

Sequenced sample: thymocytes. The receptors stem from a boy under three years old with a congenital heart defect.

The CDR3 DNA sequence: TGTGCCAGCAGCCCCCTTCATAGCGGGAGGGCCCACGAGCAGTACTTC. This gives the protein CASSPLHSGRAHEQYF. The gene calls are TRBV9 and TRBJ2-7; 11 bases are a match to TRBD2. Germline CDR1 and CDR2: SGDLS and YYNGEE. The V and J ends lost 4 bases and 5 bases, in that order; junction bases with no gene match: 11. The CDR3 totals 16 residues. The complete variable domain, with remaining parts taken from reference TRBV9 and TRBJ2-7, reads DSGVTQTPKHLITATGQRVTLRCSPRSGDLSVYWYQQSLDQGLQFLIQYYNGEERAKGNILERFSAQQFPDLHSELNLSSLELGDSALYFCASSPLHSGRAHEQYFGPGTRLTVT.

The rearrangement links TRBV4-3 to TRBJ2-7; D is ambiguous. The CDR3 contains 15 residues. V was cut by 0 bases and J by 0 bases, with 9 bases left in between. Germline V CDR1 and CDR2: LGHNA, YSLEER. The CDR3 region is CASSQDHDTSYEQYF. The CDR3 DNA sequence: TGCGCCAGCAGCCAAGACCACGACACCTCCTACGAGCAGTACTTC.

The chain has TRBV15 and TRBJ2-2; possible D gene TRBD2, 5 bases. The CDR3 extends over 14 amino acids. The ends were cut back, 4 bases at V and 9 bases at J, with 15 bases in the middle. From germline, CDR1 is LNHNV and CDR2 YYDKDF (reference sequence). In nucleotides, the CDR3 is TGTGCCACCAGCACGCAAGGGAGTAATAGGGAGCTGTTTTTT. Its translation is CATSTQGSNRELFF.

This chain links TRBV10-3 with TRBJ1-3; D ambiguous. This CDR3 region has 17 residues. V gave up 0 bases and J gave up 0 bases, with 12 bases separating them. Germline-derived CDR1 and CDR2 are ENHRY and SYGVKD. The CDR3 reads CAISESYGFDSGNTIYF. CDR3 sequence (DNA): TGTGCCATCAGTGAGTCGTACGGTTTTGACTCTGGAAACACCATATATTTT.